This TCR beta chain was identified during a study of shared clonotypes between healthy human individuals. Germline V CDR1 and CDR2: SNHLY, FYNNEI. The CDR3 has 15 residues. V lost 3 bases and J 4 bases, leaving 15 bases between the germline ends. Replicate PCRs run on sorted subsets employed 200 ng DNA, approximately 30,000 T cell genomes. TCRdb keeps only in-frame clones here, not all; method: immunoSEQ multiplex PCR. The table lists around 1.1 million clones, 77% of them singletons. Specimen: memory CD4+ T cells from PBMCs. Subset denoted: CD45RA-negative fraction. The J gene is TRBJ2-5, the V gene TRBV2; perhaps TRBD2 as D (5 bases). This clonotype was obtained from a man between 18 and 35 years old in good health. Some clones in this sample may be carry-over from other donors' samples. The CDR3, as DNA: TGTGCCAGCAGTGACTCCCTAGTCCGGGGAGAGACCCAGTACTTC. Translating gives CASSDSLVRGETQYF. Together with reference TRBV2 and TRBJ2-5, the CDR3 gives the full variable domain: EPEVTQTPSHQVTQMGQEVILRCVPISNHLYFYWYRQILGQKVEFLVSFYNNEISEKSEIFDDQFSVERPDGSNFTLKIRSTKLEDSAMYFCASSDSLVRGETQYFGPGTRLLVL.